The 23 T cell receptor beta chains below come from one sample, sequenced in a study of T cells expressing NK-cell markers. From its re-call of the 5' RACE reads, TCRdb lists each CDR3 protein once, without DNA. This sample's table reports roughly 160,000 distinct CDR3 sequences. Source material: blood T cells: a sorted CD56 or NKG2C T cell subset, CD4+ or CD8+ T cells, or bulk PBMC T cells (not recorded which). These TCRs come from a man between 18 and 69 years old in good health.

The rearrangement links TRBV2 to TRBJ2-3; the D call of TRBD2 rests on TCRdb alone, since no DNA is present to check it. The CDR3 sequence is 16 residues long. Germline V gives CDR1 SNHLY, CDR2 FYNNEI. The CDR3 spells CASSEGHSGGTDTQYF.

This chain uses TRBV20-1 with TRBJ2-5; TCRdb's D call, TRBD1, is unchecked because there is no DNA. The CDR3 is made up of 14 amino acids. CDR1 and CDR2 (germline): DFQATT, SNEGSKA (reference sequence). The CDR3 region is CSARMRDRRETQYF.

V is TRBV6-4 and J is TRBJ1-1; the TCRdb D gene call, TRBD1, has no DNA to confirm it. CDR1 and CDR2 from the germline V gene are MRHNA and SNTAGT. The CDR3 extends over 14 amino acids. The CDR3 spells CASSDVGGNTEAFF.

This rearrangement joins TRBV4-2 to TRBJ1-5. CDR1 and CDR2 from the germline V gene are LGHNA and YNFKEQ. The CDR3 length is 15 residues. CDR3 sequence: CASSQDYRAKQPQHF.

This chain links TRBV6-1 with TRBJ2-7. Germline-derived CDR1 and CDR2 are MNHNS and SASEGT. The CDR3 totals 15 residues. The CDR3 loop is CASSEGGFSPYEQYF.

This rearrangement joins TRBV20-1 to TRBJ2-4; TCRdb outputs TRBD1, but without DNA this stays unchecked. The CDR3 spans 16 residues. Germline values: CDR1 DFQATT, CDR2 SNEGSKA (reference sequence). This CDR3 reads CSARDHLQAGINIQYF.

The V gene is TRBV5-6, the J gene TRBJ2-2; TCRdb indicates TRBD1, and absent DNA this call remains unverified. The germline CDR1 and CDR2 sequences are SGHDT and YYEEEE. The CDR3 extends over 14 amino acids. The CDR3 sequence: CASSSLGQAGELFF.

The chain joins TRBV7-9 to TRBJ1-3. The germline gives CDR1 SEHNR, CDR2 FQNEAQ (reference sequence). The CDR3 consists of 16 residues. Here the CDR3 reads CASSPASGLSGNTIYF.

This rearrangement joins TRBV14 to TRBJ2-5; without DNA, the TCRdb call of TRBD1 cannot be checked. CDR1 and CDR2 from the germline V gene are SGHDN and FVKESK. CDR3 length equals 16 residues. Here the CDR3 reads CASSQLRGDRQETQYF.

This sequence joins TRBV20-1 and TRBJ2-5. Per the germline V gene, CDR1 is DFQATT and CDR2 is SNEGSKA (reference sequence). This CDR3 is built from 15 residues. This chain's CDR3 is CSARVGSFSQETQYF.

V usage is TRBV11-2 and J usage is TRBJ2-7. The germline V gene encodes CDR1 SGHAT and CDR2 FQNNGV. The CDR3 consists of 13 residues. CDR3 sequence reads: CASSVVTTYEQYF. The variable domain in full, with the rest retrieved from reference TRBV11-2 and TRBJ2-7, is EAGVAQSPRYKIIEKRQSVAFWCNPISGHATLYWYQQILGQGPKLLIQFQNNGVVDDSQLPKDRFSAERLKGVDSTLKIQPAKLEDSAVYLCASSVVTTYEQYFGPGTRLTVT.

V usage is TRBV4-2 and J usage is TRBJ2-3; the D call of TRBD2 rests on TCRdb alone, since no DNA is present to check it. This CDR3 is 15 amino acids long. Germline V CDR1 and CDR2: LGHNA, YNFKEQ. This chain's CDR3 is CASSRTGGGTDTQYF.

The genes are TRBV6-7 and TRBJ1-5; TCRdb's D gene call, TRBD1, goes unchecked for lack of DNA. TRBV6-7 is sorted into the ORF group, with uncertain function. This CDR3 is built from 17 residues. This chain's CDR3 is CASSYGSETGGNQPQHF.

CDR3 amino acids: CASSVGWVNTEAFF. J is TRBJ1-1 and V is TRBV9. Germline CDR1 and CDR2: SGDLS and YYNGEE. This CDR3 region has 14 residues.

This rearrangement joins TRBV12-3 or TRBV12-4 to TRBJ2-5; TCRdb selects TRBD1, and the lack of DNA leaves this call unchecked. The CDR3 length is 15 residues. CDR3 protein: CASSGITGGQETQYF.

The rearrangement joins TRBV4-1 to TRBJ2-7; TCRdb names TRBD1, which stays unverified in the absence of DNA. CDR3 length equals 15 residues. Germline CDR1 and CDR2: MGHRA and YSYEKL. The CDR3 spells CASSQRETGAYEQYF.

The rearrangement links TRBV27 to TRBJ2-5; TCRdb proposes TRBD2, but this gene call is untestable without DNA. Germline-derived CDR1 and CDR2 are MNHEY and SMNVEV (reference sequence). This CDR3 spans 16 amino acids. The CDR3 reads CASSFTSGGAGETQYF.

The rearrangement uses TRBV5-1 and TRBJ1-4. CDR3 size: 14 residues. Germline values: CDR1 SGHRS, CDR2 YFSETQ. Here the CDR3 reads CASSVGFTNEKLFF. The variable domain in full, completed from reference TRBV5-1 and TRBJ1-4, reads KAGVTQTPRYLIKTRGQQVTLSCSPISGHRSVSWYQQTPGQGLQFLFEYFSETQRNKGNFPGRFSGRQFSNSRSEMNVSTLELGDSALYLCASSVGFTNEKLFFGSGTQLSVL.

CDR3 sequence: CATSGGAYNEQFF. The rearrangement links TRBV24-1 to TRBJ2-1. The CDR3 loop spans 13 amino acids. Germline CDR1 and CDR2: KGHDR and SFDVKD.

This chain joins TRBV3-1 and TRBJ2-7. The V gene's germline CDR1 is LGHDT and CDR2 YNNKEL (reference sequence). The CDR3 extends over 15 amino acids. CDR3 protein: CASSQDPGGPYEQYF.

This chain links TRBV27 with TRBJ2-7; TCRdb selects TRBD1, and the lack of DNA leaves this call unchecked. This CDR3 comprises 14 residues. From germline, CDR1 is MNHEY and CDR2 SMNVEV (reference sequence). The CDR3 reads CASSTGTSLAKQYF.

The CDR3 loop is CASSPRTADTQYF. The chain employs TRBV4-2 and TRBJ2-3; TCRdb's D call of TRBD1 is untestable without DNA. Germline V gene lookup returns CDR1 LGHNA and CDR2 YNFKEQ. This CDR3 is 13 amino acids long.

The V call is TRBV12-3 or TRBV12-4, the J call TRBJ1-1. The CDR3 sequence is 14 residues long. The CDR3 loop is CASSFGAGNTEAFF.